The 23 T cell receptor beta chains below come from one sample, sequenced in a study of blood T cells in healthy people across ages. Next came a second PCR, run for about 7 to 12 cycles, which used a sample-barcoded 5' primer along with a J-beta primer mix. TCRdb ran MiXCR on the 5' RACE reads and lists one entry per CDR3 protein. The sample carries hundreds of thousands of distinct CDR3 sequences, roughly 50% recorded once. The material sequenced was blood. The receptors originated from a young man in good health.

The CDR3 here is CASSERAGSIDEQYF. CDR3 sequence (DNA): TGTGCCAGCAGCGAACGCGCTGGGTCGATCGACGAGCAGTACTTC. The rearrangement uses TRBV7-2 and TRBJ2-7; no firm D call. V lost 5 bases and J lost 5, with 19 bases in between. The CDR3 sequence is 15 residues long. Germline CDR1 reads SGHTA; CDR2 reads FQGNSA.

A note on this clonotype: The junction departs from the called germline gene at one end, perhaps through a read error. The V gene is TRBV24-1, the J gene TRBJ2-3; TRBD2 matches 8 bases. Germline-derived CDR1 and CDR2 are KGHDR and SFDVKD. The CDR3 is 17 amino acids. CDR3 region: CATSDPLLAGSTETQYF. The CDR3 region has the DNA TGTGCCACCAGTGATCCTCTTCTAGCGGGTAGCACAGAAACGCAGTATTTT.

This chain uses TRBV12-3 or TRBV12-4 with TRBJ2-2; no reliable D call. This CDR3 has 13 amino acids. V gave up 2 bases and J gave up 4 bases, with 5 bases separating them. CDR3 DNA sequence: TGTGCCAGCAGTTTAATGACCACCGGGGAGCTGTTTTTT. It yields the protein CASSLMTTGELFF.

In regard to this clonotype: One end of the junction is discordant with germline, which a read error may explain. The gene calls are TRBV20-1 and TRBJ1-6, with 9 bases identical to TRBD1. This CDR3 region has 17 residues. CDR1 is DFQATT and CDR2 is SNEGSKA in the germline V gene (reference sequence). CDR3 sequence reads: CSAREGQGSSYKSPLHF. For the CDR3, the DNA is TGCAGTGCTAGAGAGGGACAGGGAAGCTCCTATAAGTCACCCCTCCACTTT.

V is TRBV10-3 and J is TRBJ1-2; 7 nucleotides match TRBD1. This CDR3 has 14 amino acids. V was clipped by 7 bases and J by 4 bases; unmatched bases: 9. Germline CDR1 and CDR2: ENHRY and SYGVKD. Written as DNA, the CDR3 is TGTGCCATCAAGGTCGAACAGGGGTCCTATGGCTACACCTTC. Its protein product is CAIKVEQGSYGYTF.

The rearrangement links TRBV20-1 to TRBJ1-1; D is ambiguous. The CDR3 length is 15 residues. Trimming took off 0 bases at V and 0 bases at J, with 11 bases between the two ends. Germline CDR1 and CDR2: DFQATT and SNEGSKA (reference sequence). CDR3 region: CSARDLGEVNTEAFF. Here the CDR3 DNA reads TGCAGTGCTAGAGATCTTGGGGAAGTGAACACTGAAGCTTTCTTT.

This rearrangement joins TRBV7-2 to TRBJ2-7; possible D gene TRBD2, 6 bases. This CDR3 has 15 residues. V was trimmed by 5 bases and J by 4 bases, leaving 18 bases between them. From germline, CDR1 is SGHTA and CDR2 FQGNSA. This CDR3 reads CASSPLGGDLYEQYF. CDR3 bases: TGTGCCAGCAGCCCCCTGGGCGGGGACCTATACGAGCAGTACTTC.

The J gene is TRBJ2-2, the V gene TRBV7-9; 7 nucleotides agree with TRBD2. CDR1 is SEHNR and CDR2 is FQNEAQ in the germline V gene (reference sequence). The CDR3 has 16 residues. The junction had 10 bases not matched to a gene; V was cut back by 7 bases and J by 2 bases. CDR3 nucleotide sequence: TGTGCCAGCACCCCTGGAGCGGGGTTAAACACCGGGGAGCTGTTTTTT. Its protein is CASTPGAGLNTGELFF. Complete variable domain (other parts from reference TRBV7-9 and TRBJ2-2): DTGVSQNPRHKITKRGQNVTFRCDPISEHNRLYWYRQTLGQGPEFLTYFQNEAQLEKSRLLSDRFSAERPKGSFSTLEIQRTEQGDSAMYLCASTPGAGLNTGELFFGEGSRLTVL.

As concerns this clonotype: A clone one base away is much larger, so this may be a read error. The genes are TRBV20-1 and TRBJ1-2; 7 bases line up with TRBD1. The CDR3 is made up of 15 amino acids. The V segment lost 5 bases and the J segment 2 bases; nucleotides outside the gene matches: 11. The V gene's germline CDR1 is DFQATT and CDR2 SNEGSKA (reference sequence). The CDR3 region has the DNA TGCAGTGCTGGAACTCAGGGGGTGGGGAACTATGGCTACACCTTC. Its protein is CSAGTQGVGNYGYTF.

This clonotype has just a few counts. The genes are TRBV7-2 and TRBJ2-1; possible D gene TRBD1, 5 bases. Germline CDR1 reads SGHTA; CDR2 reads FQGNSA. CDR3 length: 15 amino acids. Deletions cut 5 bases from V and 3 bases from J, with 14 bases between. The chain's CDR3 is CASSVVLGDYNEQFF. CDR3 in DNA: TGTGCCAGCAGCGTTGTATTAGGGGACTACAATGAGCAGTTCTTC.

This clonotype was picked up a small number of times. This chain connects TRBV7-2 to TRBJ2-1; tentatively, D is TRBD1 (6 bases). V lost 5 bases and J 10 bases, leaving 18 bases between the germline ends. Germline CDR1 SGHTA, CDR2 FQGNSA. The CDR3 is 14 amino acids. Here the CDR3 DNA reads TGTGCCAGCAGCCTCCACCGTGAGGGGGTCGAGCAGTTCTTC. Protein product: CASSLHREGVEQFF.

The chain joins TRBV20-1 to TRBJ1-5, with 7 bases that match TRBD1. This CDR3 is 14 amino acids long. V shed 7 bases and J 2 bases; nucleotides not matched to a gene: 8. Germline CDR1 DFQATT, CDR2 SNEGSKA (reference sequence). As DNA, the CDR3 is TGCAGTGTACCAGGGGGTCGAGGCAATCAGCCCCAGCATTTT. It is translated as CSVPGGRGNQPQHF.

The V gene is TRBV29-1, the J gene TRBJ1-2; D is undetermined. V dropped 7 bases and J dropped 3 bases, with 21 bases sitting between them. CDR1 is SQVTM and CDR2 is ANQGSEA in the germline V gene. This CDR3 has 15 amino acids. Here the CDR3 reads CSGLTGEGDHYGYTF. The CDR3 bases are TGCAGCGGGCTGACCGGGGAGGGAGATCACTATGGCTACACCTTC.

This clonotype has just one count. The rearrangement links TRBV20-1 to TRBJ1-6; D remains unclear. This CDR3 is built from 14 residues. The germline CDR1 and CDR2 sequences are DFQATT and SNEGSKA (reference sequence). The ends were cut back, 5 bases at V and 2 bases at J, with 10 bases in the middle. In DNA form, the CDR3 reads TGCAGTGCTCCCCGGGGTACCTATAATTCACCCCTCCACTTT. This translates into CSAPRGTYNSPLHF.

V is TRBV10-3 and J is TRBJ2-1, with TRBD2 identical over 10 bases. Germline CDR1 ENHRY, CDR2 SYGVKD. This CDR3 is built from 19 residues. V lost 7 bases to trimming and J lost 0 bases; unmatched junction nucleotides: 15. The chain's CDR3 is CAIKERGLTSGRSYNEQFF. DNA for the CDR3: TGTGCCATCAAGGAGAGGGGACTGACTAGCGGGCGCTCCTACAATGAGCAGTTCTTC.

The chain is built from TRBV7-2 and TRBJ2-7, with 7 bases matching TRBD2. Unmatched junction bases numbered 10, after V lost 5 bases and J lost 6 bases. Looked up from germline, CDR1 is SGHTA and CDR2 is FQGNSA. This CDR3 is 14 amino acids long. The CDR3 protein is CASSVGAGRREQYF. CDR3 in DNA: TGTGCCAGCAGCGTAGGAGCGGGGCGTCGCGAGCAGTACTTC.

DNA of the CDR3: TGTGCCAGCAGTGGGACTCTTGGTAATGAGCAGTTCTTC. Translating gives CASSGTLGNEQFF. The genes are TRBV28 and TRBJ2-1; the D gene is possibly TRBD2 (6 bases). From germline, CDR1 is MDHEN and CDR2 SYDVKM. The V end lost 5 bases, the J end lost 7 bases, and 12 bases lay between the germline ends. The CDR3 has 13 amino acids. The whole variable domain, filled in from reference TRBV28 and TRBJ2-1, reads DVKVTQSSRYLVKRTGEKVFLECVQDMDHENMFWYRQDPGLGLRLIYFSYDVKMKEKGDIPEGYSVSREKKERFSLILESASTNQTSMYLCASSGTLGNEQFFGPGTRLTVL.

This clonotype was observed a few times. J is TRBJ2-4 and V is TRBV7-9; D possibly corresponds to TRBD1 (6 bases). The J call may be wrong; the DNA end is better matched by TRBJ2-7. Per the germline V gene, CDR1 is SEHNR and CDR2 is FQNEAQ (reference sequence). CDR3 length: 11 residues. CDR3 coding DNA: TGTGCCAGCGGCAGGGGATACGAGCAGTACTTC. The encoded protein is CASGRGYEQYF.

The V call is TRBV27, the J call TRBJ1-1; TRBD1 matches 7 bases. The germline gives CDR1 MNHEY, CDR2 SMNVEV (reference sequence). The trim removed 4 bases at V and 1 base at J, leaving 3 bases unmatched. The CDR3 is 14 amino acids. The CDR3 sequence: CASSSDRANTEAFF. The CDR3 DNA follows: TGTGCCAGCAGTTCTGACAGGGCGAACACTGAAGCTTTCTTT.

The chain joins TRBV20-1 to TRBJ2-7, with D tentatively TRBD1 (8 bases). The tail of the sequence fits TRBJ2-5 better, so the J call may be wrong. This CDR3 is built from 12 residues. CDR1 is DFQATT and CDR2 is SNEGSKA in the germline V gene (reference sequence). CDR3 residues: CSAGTGGVTQYF. CDR3 in DNA: TGCAGTGCTGGTACAGGGGGGGTGACCCAGTACTTC.

The rearrangement uses TRBV6-6 and TRBJ2-6; D uncertain. The V end lost 7 bases, the J end lost 0 bases, and 16 bases lay between the germline ends. This CDR3 comprises 17 residues. From germline, CDR1 is MNHNY and CDR2 SVGAGI (reference sequence). The CDR3 region has the DNA TGTGCCAGCATTCGAGGAGACGGTCGCTCTGGGGCCAACGTCCTGACTTTC. It yields the protein CASIRGDGRSGANVLTF.

This chain joins TRBV20-1 and TRBJ2-5; 13 bases match TRBD2. CDR3 length: 14 residues. The V gene's germline CDR1 is DFQATT and CDR2 SNEGSKA (reference sequence). Trimming removed 7 bases from V and 11 bases from J; junction bases left unmatched: 13. CDR3 protein: CSVRGTSGKSGQYF. Here the CDR3 DNA reads TGCAGTGTCCGCGGGACTAGCGGGAAATCCGGGCAGTACTTC.

This clonotype was found a few times. The chain employs TRBV5-1 and TRBJ2-1, with D perhaps TRBD1 (6 bases). The CDR3 covers 15 residues. V was pared by 4 bases and J by 5 bases, with 16 bases between. Germline V gene data show CDR1 as SGHRS and CDR2 as YFSETQ. CDR3 DNA: TGCGCCAGCAGCCTGGGACATCAAGGCCACAATGAGCAGTTCTTC. It codes for CASSLGHQGHNEQFF.